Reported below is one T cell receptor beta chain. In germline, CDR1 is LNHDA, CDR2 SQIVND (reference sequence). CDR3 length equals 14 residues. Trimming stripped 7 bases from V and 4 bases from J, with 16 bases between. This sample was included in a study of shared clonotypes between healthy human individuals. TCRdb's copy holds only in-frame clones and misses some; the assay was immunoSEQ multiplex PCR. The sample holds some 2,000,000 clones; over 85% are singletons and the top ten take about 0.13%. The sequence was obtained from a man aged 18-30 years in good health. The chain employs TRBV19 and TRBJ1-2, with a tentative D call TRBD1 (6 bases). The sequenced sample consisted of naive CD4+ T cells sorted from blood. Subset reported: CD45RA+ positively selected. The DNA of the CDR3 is TGTGCCAGTACCGCCTCGTGGGGGGCCTATGGCTACACCTTC. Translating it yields CASTASWGAYGYTF.